This TCR beta chain comes out of a study of blood T cell repertoires in COVID-19. Study-wide background: Italy, Spain and the United States were the sources of the convalescent and acute COVID-19 samples.

Germline values: CDR1 SNHLY, CDR2 FYNNEI. This CDR3 has 15 amino acids. The junction had 2 bases not matched to a gene; V was cut back by 6 bases and J by 1 base. Methods used by the authors: Cell counts per sample came from amplifying reference gene primers. The protocol was immunoSEQ multiplex PCR, while the TCRdb copy is restricted to in-frame clones and leaves out a portion. V, J and clone size are those of that table, while D and trimming were read from the DNA. The table includes roughly 200,000 clones, roughly 88% detected once. Patients of the Seattle cohort, enrolled during active infection, were followed longitudinally.

The source material was peripheral blood. The chain carries TRBV2 and TRBJ1-6, with 8 bases that match TRBD1. The sequence was obtained from a man between 45 and 60 years old with COVID-19, enrolled during active disease. The CDR3 DNA is TGTGCCAGCAGGGACAGGGCTTCCTATAATTCACCCCTCCACTTT. It translates to CASRDRASYNSPLHF.